This T cell receptor beta chain was identified during a study of blood T cells in healthy people across ages. This CDR3 has 14 amino acids. Germline V gene sequence: CDR1 MDHEN, CDR2 SYDVKM. Unmatched junction bases numbered 16, after V lost 7 bases and J lost 11 bases. A second PCR of roughly 7 to 11 cycles used a sample-barcoded 5' primer and a J-beta primer mix. MiXCR, run by TCRdb on the 5' RACE reads, gives a single entry per CDR3 protein. The sample yields more than 650,000 distinct CDR3 sequences, approximately 21% seen once. This clonotype was recorded a few times. The TCR sequence derives from a man aged 65 to 85 in good health. The chain is built from TRBV28 and TRBJ2-7, with 8 nucleotides matching TRBD2. Sample: blood. The CDR3 sequence is CASNSGTTATLEYF. CDR3 in DNA: TGTGCCAGCAATAGCGGGACGACAGCTACGTTGGAGTACTTC.